The rows below give T cell receptor beta chains drawn from one sample of a study of blood T cells in healthy people across ages. TCRdb called the 5' RACE reads again in MiXCR, with one record for every CDR3 protein. The data show 750,000 to 950,000 distinct CDR3 sequences, roughly 24% seen once. The sample was also linked to a second study, of T cells of mothers and their children.

Sample: blood. These receptors came from a boy between 10 and 17 years old in good health. The CDR3 runs from the conserved cysteine through the conserved F or W. A D gene is named only where the DNA matches it firmly. The size field is filled for only some rows; it gives once, few, many or a size class.

few TRBJ2-6 - TRBV5-1 CASQDPGSGANVLTF TGCGCCAGTCAGGACCCGGGCTCTGGGGCCAACGTCCTGACTTTC
few TRBJ2-7 - TRBV9 CASSVVWALRRRQSDEQYF TGTGCCAGCAGCGTAGTGTGGGCCTTAAGGCGGAGACAGAGTGACGAGCAGTACTTC
- TRBJ2-7 - TRBV5-1 CASSLEVEDYEQYF TGCGCCAGCAGCTTGGAGGTGGAGGATTACGAGCAGTACTTC
- TRBJ2-5 - TRBV28 CASSSMGGLRGETQYF TGTGCCAGCAGTTCCATGGGGGGGCTCCGCGGAGAGACCCAGTACTTC
once TRBJ2-5 - TRBV7-2 CASSLRVSVLFQETQYF TGTGCCAGCAGCTTAAGAGTCAGCGTCCTGTTCCAAGAGACCCAGTACTTC
few TRBJ2-1 - TRBV20-1 CSARDPRLLRGEQFF TGCAGTGCTAGAGATCCCCGACTACTCAGGGGTGAGCAGTTCTTC
few TRBJ2-5 TRBD1 TRBV5-1 CASRPGQPQETQYF TGCGCCAGCAGACCGGGACAGCCTCAAGAGACCCAGTACTTC
few TRBJ2-1 TRBD1 TRBV5-1 CASSPVRGTGGVDEQFF TGCGCCAGCAGCCCGGTCCGAGGGACAGGGGGCGTTGATGAGCAGTTCTTC
- TRBJ2-1 - TRBV29-1 CSAAVYNEQFF TGCAGCGCAGCGGTCTACAATGAGCAGTTCTTC
- TRBJ2-5 TRBD2 TRBV4-2 CASSQGTSDEETQYF TGTGCCAGCAGCCAAGGGACTAGCGATGAAGAGACCCAGTACTTC
- TRBJ2-7 - TRBV3-1 CASSQRGPLYEQYF TGTGCCAGCAGCCAACGGGGACCCCTCTACGAGCAGTACTTC
few TRBJ2-4 - TRBV3-1 CASSQGSDIAKNIQYF TGTGCCAGCAGCCAAGGCAGCGACATAGCCAAAAACATTCAGTACTTC
- TRBJ1-2 - TRBV3-1 CASNLGLWSAEGGYTF TGTGCCAGCAATCTGGGATTGTGGTCCGCAGAGGGTGGCTACACCTTC
- TRBJ2-1 - TRBV11-2 CASSPGRYNEQFF TGTGCCAGCAGCCCCGGGCGGTACAATGAGCAGTTCTTC
- TRBJ1-2 - TRBV7-2 CASSLSRTENGYTF TGTGCCAGCAGCTTATCGAGGACAGAAAACGGCTACACCTTC
- TRBJ2-7 - TRBV5-4 CASSLGISSYEQYF TGTGCCAGCAGCTTGGGGATATCTTCCTACGAGCAGTACTTC
- TRBJ2-1 - TRBV3-1 CASSQGRDFYNEQFF TGTGCCAGCAGCCAAGGCCGGGACTTCTACAATGAGCAGTTCTTC
- TRBJ1-5 - TRBV7-3 CASSPEANQPQHF TGTGCCAGCAGCCCGGAAGCTAATCAGCCCCAGCATTTT
- TRBJ2-3 - TRBV11-3 CASSLVPGPTDTQYF TGTGCCAGCAGCTTAGTTCCGGGACCCACAGATACGCAGTATTTT
- TRBJ2-5 - TRBV9 CASSVADGLGETQYF TGTGCCAGCAGCGTAGCTGACGGCCTGGGGGAGACCCAGTACTTC
few TRBJ1-4 - TRBV7-6 CASSDNRIEKLFF TGTGCCAGCAGCGATAACAGGATTGAAAAACTGTTTTTT
- TRBJ2-7 TRBD1 TRBV28 CASSRTGGRVWQYF TGTGCCAGCAGTCGAACAGGGGGCAGGGTTTGGCAGTACTTC
- TRBJ2-5 - TRBV14 CASSQEAEQETQYF TGTGCCAGCAGCCAAGAGGCAGAGCAAGAGACCCAGTACTTC
- TRBJ2-1 - TRBV28 CASRPSSQRNEQFF TGTGCCAGCAGGCCGTCGTCTCAGCGGAATGAGCAGTTCTTC
- TRBJ1-4 - TRBV10-3 CAISESQEKLFF TGTGCCATCAGTGAGTCCCAGGAAAAACTGTTTTTT
- TRBJ2-5 - TRBV12-3/TRBV12-4 CASSLRDEGETQYF TGTGCCAGCAGTCTAAGGGACGAGGGAGAGACCCAGTACTTC
few TRBJ1-6 - TRBV10-3 CAISDRVVSSYNSPLHF TGTGCCATCAGTGACAGGGTGGTAAGCTCCTATAATTCACCCCTCCACTTT